This T cell receptor (beta chain) was profiled in a study of identical twins. Each donor (without exception) was a healthy Caucasian. This clonotype was counted a few times. Its antigen is unknown. Study-wide points: Sequences that were out-of-frame, alpha and twin-shared displayed an excess of low generation probability. It was possible that invariant MAIT and iNKT cells partly confounded the zero-insertion analyses.

Germline CDR1 reads LGHNT; CDR2 reads FRNRAP. This CDR3 has 17 residues. Trimming removed 6 bases from V and 3 bases from J; junction bases left unmatched: 15. Each CDR3 protein gets one entry after TCRdb re-called the 5' RACE reads with MiXCR. The sample includes under 250,000 distinct CDR3 sequences, about 7.5% of them seen just once. The sample was also linked to a second study, of yellow fever vaccine responses in identical twins.

The TCR sequence derives from a woman aged 18-30 years in good health. The rearrangement uses TRBV12-5 and TRBJ2-7; 9 bases are a match to TRBD2. Sequenced material: CD8+ T cells sorted from blood. The CDR3 is CASGQSSGSRNYYEQYF. The CDR3 DNA follows: TGTGCTAGTGGCCAAAGTAGCGGGAGTAGAAATTACTACGAGCAGTACTTC.